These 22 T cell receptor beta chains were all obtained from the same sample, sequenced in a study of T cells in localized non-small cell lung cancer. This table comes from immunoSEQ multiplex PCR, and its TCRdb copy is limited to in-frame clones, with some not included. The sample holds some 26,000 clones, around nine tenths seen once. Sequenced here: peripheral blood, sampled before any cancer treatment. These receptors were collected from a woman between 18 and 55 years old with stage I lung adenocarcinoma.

The CDR3 region has the DNA TGTGCCAGCGGGGAGGCGGGGGATAGCAATCAGCCCCAGCATTTT. It codes for CASGEAGDSNQPQHF. The chain recombines TRBV11-2 with TRBJ1-5; maybe TRBD1 (5 bases). Germline-derived CDR1 and CDR2 are SGHAT and FQNNGV. CDR3 length: 15 amino acids. Trimming took off 8 bases at V and 0 bases at J, with 14 bases between the two ends.

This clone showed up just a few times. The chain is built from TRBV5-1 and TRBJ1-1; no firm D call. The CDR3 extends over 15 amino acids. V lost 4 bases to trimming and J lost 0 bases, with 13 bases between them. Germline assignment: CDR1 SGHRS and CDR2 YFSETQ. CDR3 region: CASSITNYMNTEAFF. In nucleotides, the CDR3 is TGCGCCAGCAGCATAACGAACTACATGAACACTGAAGCTTTCTTT.

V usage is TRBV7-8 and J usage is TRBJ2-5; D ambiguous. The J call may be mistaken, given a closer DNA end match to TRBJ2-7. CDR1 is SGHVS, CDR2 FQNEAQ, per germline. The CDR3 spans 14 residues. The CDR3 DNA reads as TGTGCCAGCAGCCCCCTTGAGCTCACCTACGAGCAGTACTTC. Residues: CASSPLELTYEQYF.

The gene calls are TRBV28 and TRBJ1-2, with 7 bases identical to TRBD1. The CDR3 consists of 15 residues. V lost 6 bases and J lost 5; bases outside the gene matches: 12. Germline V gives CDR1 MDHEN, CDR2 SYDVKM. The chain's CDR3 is CASSSPDRALYGYTF. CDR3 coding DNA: TGTGCCAGCAGCTCACCTGACAGGGCGCTTTATGGCTACACCTTC.

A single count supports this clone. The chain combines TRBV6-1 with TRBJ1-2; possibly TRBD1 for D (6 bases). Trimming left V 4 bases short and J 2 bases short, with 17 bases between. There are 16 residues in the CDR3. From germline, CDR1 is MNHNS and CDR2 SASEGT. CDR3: CASSVIGQINNYGYTF. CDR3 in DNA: TGTGCCAGCAGTGTGATCGGACAGATTAACAACTATGGCTACACCTTC.

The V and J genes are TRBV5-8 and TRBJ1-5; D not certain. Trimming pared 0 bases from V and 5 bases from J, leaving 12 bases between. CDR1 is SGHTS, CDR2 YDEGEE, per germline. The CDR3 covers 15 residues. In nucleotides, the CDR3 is TGTGCCAGCAGCTTGGAGGCGGTTTCGGATCAGCCCCAGCATTTT. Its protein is CASSLEAVSDQPQHF.

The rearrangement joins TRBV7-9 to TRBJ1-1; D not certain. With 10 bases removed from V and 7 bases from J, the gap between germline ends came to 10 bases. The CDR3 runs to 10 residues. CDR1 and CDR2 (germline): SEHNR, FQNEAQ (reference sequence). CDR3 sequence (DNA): TGTGCCACCAGATCCATTGAAGCTTTCTTT. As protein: CATRSIEAFF.

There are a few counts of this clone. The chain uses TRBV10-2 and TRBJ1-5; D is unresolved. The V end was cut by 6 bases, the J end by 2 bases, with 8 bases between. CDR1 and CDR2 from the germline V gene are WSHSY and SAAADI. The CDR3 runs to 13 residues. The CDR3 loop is CASRDGGNQPQHF. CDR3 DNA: TGCGCCAGCAGGGACGGAGGCAATCAGCCCCAGCATTTT.

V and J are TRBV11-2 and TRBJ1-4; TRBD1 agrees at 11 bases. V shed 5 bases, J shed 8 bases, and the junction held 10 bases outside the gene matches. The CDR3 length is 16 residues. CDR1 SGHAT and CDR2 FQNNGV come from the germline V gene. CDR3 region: CASSIRTGGFREKLFF. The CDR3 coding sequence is TGTGCCAGCAGCATACGGACAGGGGGCTTTCGGGAAAAACTGTTTTTT.

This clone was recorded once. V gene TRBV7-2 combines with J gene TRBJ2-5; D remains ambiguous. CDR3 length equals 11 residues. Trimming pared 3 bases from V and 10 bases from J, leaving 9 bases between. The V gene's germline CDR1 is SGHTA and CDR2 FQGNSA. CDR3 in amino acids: CASSFGTFQYF. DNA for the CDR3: TGTGCCAGCAGCTTCGGTACTTTCCAGTACTTC.

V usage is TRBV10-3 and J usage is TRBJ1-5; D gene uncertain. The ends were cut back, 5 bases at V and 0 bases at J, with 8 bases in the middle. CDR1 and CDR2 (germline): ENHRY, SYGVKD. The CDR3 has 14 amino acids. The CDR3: CAISTEFSNQPQHF. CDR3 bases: TGTGCCATCAGTACAGAATTTAGCAATCAGCCCCAGCATTTT.

In DNA, the CDR3 is TGTGCCAGCTCAAGACCGGGATGGAACTACGAGCAGTACTTC. Translation gives CASSRPGWNYEQYF. This sequence joins TRBV2 and TRBJ2-7, with D possibly being TRBD2 (5 bases). Germline CDR1 SNHLY, CDR2 FYNNEI. Trimming stripped 8 bases from V and 3 bases from J, with 17 bases between. The CDR3 contains 14 residues. Together with reference TRBV2 and TRBJ2-7, the CDR3 gives the full variable domain: EPEVTQTPSHQVTQMGQEVILRCVPISNHLYFYWYRQILGQKVEFLVSFYNNEISEKSEIFDDQFSVERPDGSNFTLKIRSTKLEDSAMYFCASSRPGWNYEQYFGPGTRLTVT.

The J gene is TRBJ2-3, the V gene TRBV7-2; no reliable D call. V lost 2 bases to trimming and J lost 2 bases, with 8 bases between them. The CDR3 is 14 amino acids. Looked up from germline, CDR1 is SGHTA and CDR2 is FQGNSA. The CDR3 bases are TGTGCCAGCAGCTTACTCGCCTACACAGATACGCAGTATTTT. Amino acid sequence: CASSLLAYTDTQYF.

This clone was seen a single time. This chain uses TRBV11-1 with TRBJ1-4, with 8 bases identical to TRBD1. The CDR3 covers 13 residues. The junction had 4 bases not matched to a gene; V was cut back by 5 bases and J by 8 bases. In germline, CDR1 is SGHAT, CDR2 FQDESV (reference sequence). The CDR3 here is CASSERQGEKLFF. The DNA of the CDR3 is TGTGCCAGCAGCGAAAGACAGGGGGAAAAACTGTTTTTT.

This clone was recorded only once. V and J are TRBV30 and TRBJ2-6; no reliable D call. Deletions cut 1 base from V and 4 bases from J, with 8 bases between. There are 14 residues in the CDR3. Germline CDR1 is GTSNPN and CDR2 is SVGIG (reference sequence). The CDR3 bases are TGTGCCTGGAGTGGTTATTACGGGGCCAACGTCCTGACTTTC. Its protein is CAWSGYYGANVLTF.

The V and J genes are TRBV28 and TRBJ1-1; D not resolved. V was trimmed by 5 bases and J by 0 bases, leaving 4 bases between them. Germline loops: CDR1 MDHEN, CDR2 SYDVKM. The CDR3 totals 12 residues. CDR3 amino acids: CASSIVNTEAFF. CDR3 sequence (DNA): TGTGCCAGCAGTATAGTGAACACTGAAGCTTTCTTT.

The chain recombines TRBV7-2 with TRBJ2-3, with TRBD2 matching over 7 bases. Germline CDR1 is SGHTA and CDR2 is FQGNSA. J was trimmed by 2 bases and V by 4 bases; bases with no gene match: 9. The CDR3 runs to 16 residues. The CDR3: CASSSHLAVLTDTQYF. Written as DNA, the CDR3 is TGTGCCAGCAGCTCGCACCTAGCGGTGCTCACAGATACGCAGTATTTT.

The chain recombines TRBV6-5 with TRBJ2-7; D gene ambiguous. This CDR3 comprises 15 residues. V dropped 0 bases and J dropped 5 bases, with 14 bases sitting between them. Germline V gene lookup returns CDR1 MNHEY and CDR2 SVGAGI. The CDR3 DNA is TGTGCCAGCAGTTACTCGAGTCCACATAGGCACGAGCAGTACTTC. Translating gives CASSYSSPHRHEQYF.

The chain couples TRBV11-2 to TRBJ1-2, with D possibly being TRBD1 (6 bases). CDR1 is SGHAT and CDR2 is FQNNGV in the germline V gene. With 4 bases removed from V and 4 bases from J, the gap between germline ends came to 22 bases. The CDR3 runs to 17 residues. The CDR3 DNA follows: TGTGCCAGCAGCTCCGTCATTAAGACAGGACCCAGCTATGGCTACACCTTC. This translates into CASSSVIKTGPSYGYTF.

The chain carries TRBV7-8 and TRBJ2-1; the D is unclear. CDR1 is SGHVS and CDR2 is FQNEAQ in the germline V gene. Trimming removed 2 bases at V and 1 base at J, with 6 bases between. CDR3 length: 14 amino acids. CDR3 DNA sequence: TGTGCCAGCAGCTTAAGTTCATCCTACAATGAGCAGTTCTTC. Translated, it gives CASSLSSSYNEQFF.

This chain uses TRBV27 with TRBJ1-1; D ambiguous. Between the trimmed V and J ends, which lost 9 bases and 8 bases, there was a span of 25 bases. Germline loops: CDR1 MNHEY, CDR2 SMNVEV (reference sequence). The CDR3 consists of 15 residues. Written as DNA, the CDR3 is TGTGCCAGTCACCGGGTCCCAGTAGAGGTTCAAGAAGCTTTCTTT. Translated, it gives CASHRVPVEVQEAFF.

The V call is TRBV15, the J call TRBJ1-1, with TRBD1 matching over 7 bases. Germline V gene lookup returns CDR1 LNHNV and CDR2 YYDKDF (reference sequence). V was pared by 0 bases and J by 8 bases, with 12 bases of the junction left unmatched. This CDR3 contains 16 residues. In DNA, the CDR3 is TGTGCCACCAGCAGAGATCTACAGGGGCTGCAGATCGAAGCTTTCTTT. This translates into CATSRDLQGLQIEAFF.